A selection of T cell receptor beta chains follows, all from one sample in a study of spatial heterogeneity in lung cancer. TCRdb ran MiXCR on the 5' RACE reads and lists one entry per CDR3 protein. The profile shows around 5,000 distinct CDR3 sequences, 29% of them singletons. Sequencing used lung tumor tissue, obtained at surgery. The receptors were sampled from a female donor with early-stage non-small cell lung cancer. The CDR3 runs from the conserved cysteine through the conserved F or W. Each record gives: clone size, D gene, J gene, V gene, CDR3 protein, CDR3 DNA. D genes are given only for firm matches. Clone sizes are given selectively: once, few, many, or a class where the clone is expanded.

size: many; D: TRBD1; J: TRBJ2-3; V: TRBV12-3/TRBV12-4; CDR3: CASSSRDRNTDTQYF; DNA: TGTGCCAGCAGTTCACGGGACAGAAACACAGATACGCAGTATTTT
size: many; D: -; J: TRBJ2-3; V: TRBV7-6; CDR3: CASSFTVSTDTQYF; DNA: TGTGCCAGCAGCTTTACCGTTAGCACAGATACGCAGTATTTT
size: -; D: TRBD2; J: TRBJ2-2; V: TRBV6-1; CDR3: CASRFEAGTTGELFF; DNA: TGTGCCAGCAGATTTGAAGCGGGAACCACCGGGGAGCTGTTTTTT
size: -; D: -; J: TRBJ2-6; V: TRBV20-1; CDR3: CSARVDSPSGANVLTF; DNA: TGCAGTGCTAGAGTGGACAGCCCTTCTGGGGCCAACGTCCTGACTTTC
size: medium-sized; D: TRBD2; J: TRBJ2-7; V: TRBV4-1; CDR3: CASSQELAGSSYEQYF; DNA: TGCGCCAGCAGCCAAGAGCTAGCGGGGAGCTCCTACGAGCAGTACTTC
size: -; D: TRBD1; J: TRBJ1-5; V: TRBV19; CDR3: CASKDRGGNQPQHF; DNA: TGTGCCAGTAAGGACAGGGGAGGAAATCAGCCCCAGCATTTT
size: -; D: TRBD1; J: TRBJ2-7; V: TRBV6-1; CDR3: CAILYTGDEQYF; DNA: TGTGCCATCCTTTATACAGGGGACGAGCAGTACTTC
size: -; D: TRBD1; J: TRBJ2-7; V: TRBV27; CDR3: CASRVPLRDRKSYEQYF; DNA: TGTGCCAGCAGGGTGCCCCTCCGGGACAGAAAATCCTACGAGCAGTACTTC
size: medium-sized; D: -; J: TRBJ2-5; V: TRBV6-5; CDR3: CASNKGSGGAETQYF; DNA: TGTGCCAGCAATAAAGGGTCGGGGGGCGCAGAGACCCAGTACTTC
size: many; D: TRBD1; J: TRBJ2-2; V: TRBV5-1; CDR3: CASSLTGGATGELFF; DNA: TGCGCCAGCAGCTTGACAGGGGGCGCCACCGGGGAGCTGTTTTTT
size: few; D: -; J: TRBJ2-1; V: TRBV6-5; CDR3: CASRTNNEQFF; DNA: TGTGCCAGCAGGACTAACAATGAGCAGTTCTTC
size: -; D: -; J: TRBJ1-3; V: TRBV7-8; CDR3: CASSEGLWRSGNTIYF; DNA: TGTGCCAGCAGCGAAGGGTTGTGGAGGTCTGGAAACACCATATATTTT
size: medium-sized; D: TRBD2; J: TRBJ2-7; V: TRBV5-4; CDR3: CASSAAPSGGKDEQYF; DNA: TGTGCCAGCAGCGCGGCCCCTAGCGGGGGGAAAGACGAGCAGTACTTC
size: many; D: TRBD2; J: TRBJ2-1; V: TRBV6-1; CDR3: CASSEAVSGGQFF; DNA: TGTGCCAGCAGTGAAGCGGTTAGCGGGGGGCAGTTCTTC
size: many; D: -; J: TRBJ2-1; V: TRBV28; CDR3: CASSSAFLSGEQFF; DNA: TGTGCCAGCAGTTCGGCCTTTTTAAGCGGTGAGCAGTTCTTC
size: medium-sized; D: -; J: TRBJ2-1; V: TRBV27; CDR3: CASSSTSGDTSYNEQFF; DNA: TGTGCCAGCAGTTCCACCTCTGGGGATACCTCCTACAATGAGCAGTTCTTC
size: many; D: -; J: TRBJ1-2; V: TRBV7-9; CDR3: CASSLGGVNYGYTF; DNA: TGTGCCAGCAGCTTAGGGGGGGTTAACTATGGCTACACCTTC
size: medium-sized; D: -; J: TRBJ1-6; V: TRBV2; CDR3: CASAGDNSPLHF; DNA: TGTGCCAGCGCAGGGGATAATTCACCCCTCCACTTT
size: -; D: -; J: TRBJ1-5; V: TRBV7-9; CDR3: CASSLVGPSNQPQHF; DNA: TGTGCCAGCAGCTTAGTGGGGCCTAGCAATCAGCCCCAGCATTTT
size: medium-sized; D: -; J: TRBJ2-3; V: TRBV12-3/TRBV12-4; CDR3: CASRRGRGADTQYF; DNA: TGTGCCAGCAGAAGAGGCAGGGGTGCGGATACGCAGTATTTT
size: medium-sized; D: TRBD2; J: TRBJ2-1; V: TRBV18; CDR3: CASSPLAAEQFF; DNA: TGTGCCAGCTCACCGCTAGCGGCCGAGCAGTTCTTC
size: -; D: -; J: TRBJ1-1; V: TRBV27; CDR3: CASSPNQGGGTEAFF; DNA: TGTGCCAGCAGTCCAAACCAGGGTGGAGGCACTGAAGCTTTCTTT
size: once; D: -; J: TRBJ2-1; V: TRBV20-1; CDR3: CSASGPAGRSYNEQFF; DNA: TGCAGTGCTAGTGGACCGGCGGGGAGGTCCTACAATGAGCAGTTCTTC
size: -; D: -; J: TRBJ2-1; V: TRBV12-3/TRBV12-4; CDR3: CASSLAPGHYYNEQFF; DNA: TGTGCCAGCAGTTTAGCGCCGGGACACTACTACAATGAGCAGTTCTTC
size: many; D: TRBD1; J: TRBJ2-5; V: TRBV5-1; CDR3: CASSWDRWDQETQYF; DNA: TGCGCCAGCAGCTGGGACAGGTGGGACCAAGAGACCCAGTACTTC
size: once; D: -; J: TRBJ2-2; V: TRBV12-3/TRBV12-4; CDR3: CASSLSLTGELFF; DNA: TGTGCCAGCAGTTTAAGCCTCACCGGGGAGCTGTTTTTT
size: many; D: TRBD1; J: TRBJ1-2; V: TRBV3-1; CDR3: CASSRDSLYGYTF; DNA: TGTGCCAGCAGCCGGGACAGCCTCTATGGCTACACCTTC
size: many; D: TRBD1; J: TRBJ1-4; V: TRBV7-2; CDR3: CASLRDRGEKLFF; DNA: TGTGCCAGTCTCCGGGACAGGGGGGAAAAACTGTTTTTT
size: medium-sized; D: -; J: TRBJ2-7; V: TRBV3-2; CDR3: CASSQERSSYEQYF; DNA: TGTGCCAGCAGCCAAGAGCGTAGCTCCTACGAGCAGTACTTC